This T cell receptor beta chain was identified during a study of beta chain features in type 1 diabetes. Turning to the study itself: Across every sample, around 98 million sorted cells were examined in total.

Via the markers CD45RO/CCR7/CD25/CD127/CD95/CD27, stem cell-like memory, regulatory, central memory and naive CD4+ cells were sorted. Sequencing targeted expressed TCRB transcripts, as all isolated RNA had been reverse transcribed. Deep immunoSEQ sequencing covered naive, central memory and regulatory T cell samples. This table comes from immunoSEQ multiplex PCR, and its TCRdb copy is limited to in-frame clones, with some not included. The sample records about 140,000 clones, 9% to 10% being singletons. Study results and caveats: Naive, central memory and Treg TCRB repertoires seemed to resemble each other more closely in patients than they did in healthy donors.

The CDR3 contains 13 residues. The V gene's germline CDR1 is MNHEY and CDR2 SVGAGI. The ends were cut back, 2 bases at V and 4 bases at J, with 6 bases in the middle. A remark on this clone: Its target is unknown. Different DNA sequences within this sample yield the same CDR3.

The sequencing input was central memory CD4+ T cells from blood. This receptor was obtained from a woman aged 40-49 years in good health. The V call is TRBV6-5, the J call TRBJ1-5, with D possibly being TRBD1 (5 bases). CDR3 amino acids: CASSYGANQPQHF. As DNA, the CDR3 is TGTGCCAGCAGTTACGGGGCAAATCAGCCCCAGCATTTT.